One and the same sample provided the 28 T cell receptor beta chains below, sequenced in a study of lymphopenia after photon versus proton radiotherapy. Data came from immunoSEQ multiplex PCR; TCRdb stores just in-frame clones and leaves some out. The sample contains roughly 30,000 clones, 85% to 95% of which appear only once. The sample was peripheral blood, taken from a patient treated with photon-based radiotherapy. The receptors were gathered from a woman aged 45-65 years with cholangiocarcinoma.

The chain is built from TRBV5-6 and TRBJ2-3; no reliable D call. The CDR3 is 14 residues long. Germline loops: CDR1 SGHDT, CDR2 YYEEEE. Trimming left V 0 bases short and J 8 bases short, with 13 bases between. DNA for the CDR3: TGTGCCAGCAGCTTGGTGGCGCGAACGGGTACGCAGTATTTT. As protein: CASSLVARTGTQYF.

The chain joins TRBV18 to TRBJ2-7; the D is unclear. The ends were cut back, 2 bases at V and 2 bases at J, with 13 bases in the middle. This CDR3 spans 15 amino acids. Germline CDR1 is KGHSH and CDR2 is LQKENI. The CDR3 region is CASSPGVQGTYEQYF. CDR3 DNA sequence: TGTGCCAGCTCACCAGGGGTACAAGGGACCTACGAGCAGTACTTC. Supplemented by reference TRBV18 and TRBJ2-7, the full variable domain reads NAGVMQNPRHLVRRRGQEARLRCSPMKGHSHVYWYRQLPEEGLKFMVYLQKENIIDESGMPKERFSAEFPKEGPSILRIQQVVRGDSAAYFCASSPGVQGTYEQYFGPGTRLTVT.

The chain uses TRBV21-1 and TRBJ2-6; no DNA check was done on the table's D call, TRBD1. TRBV21-1 is designated a pseudogene. The CDR3 totals 17 residues. CDR3 region: CASSATGVVVGANVLTF. Here the CDR3 DNA reads TGTGCCAGCAGCGCGACAGGGGTCGTTGTAGGGGCCAACGTCCTGACTTTC.

The chain couples TRBV4-1 to TRBJ1-3; no clear D gene. The germline V and J ends were trimmed by 1 base and 0 bases, with 7 bases remaining between them. The CDR3 covers 15 residues. The germline V gene encodes CDR1 MGHRA and CDR2 YSYEKL. CDR3 nucleotides: TGCGCCAGCAGCCAAGGAGATAGCTCTGGAAACACCATATATTTT. Protein: CASSQGDSSGNTIYF.

This sequence joins TRBV7-2 and TRBJ2-2, with D hard to call. This CDR3 has 15 residues. Trimming took off 4 bases at V and 6 bases at J, with 15 bases between the two ends. Looked up from germline, CDR1 is SGHTA and CDR2 is FQGNSA. The CDR3 region is CASSSRLLSAGELFF. For the CDR3, the DNA is TGTGCCAGCAGCTCCCGGCTCTTATCCGCCGGGGAGCTGTTTTTT.

This chain joins TRBV30 and TRBJ2-1; 8 bases map to TRBD2. Looked up from germline, CDR1 is GTSNPN and CDR2 is SVGIG (reference sequence). This CDR3 contains 15 residues. CDR3 coding DNA: TGTGTCTCGACCGCCGCGGGGGGCTCCTACAATGAGCAGTTCTTC. Translated, it gives CVSTAAGGSYNEQFF.

The chain links TRBV7-6 to TRBJ2-1, with TRBD2 identical over 7 bases. The length of the CDR3 is 17 residues. CDR1 and CDR2 (germline): SGHVS, FNYEAQ. Trimming removed 5 bases from V and 4 bases from J; junction bases left unmatched: 14. The CDR3 coding sequence is TGTGCCAGCAGCCGCGCGTCTGATGGGGGGGGTTACAATGAGCAGTTCTTC. This translates into CASSRASDGGGYNEQFF.

The rearrangement links TRBV2 to TRBJ2-7; D is unclear. Germline V CDR1 and CDR2: SNHLY, FYNNEI. This CDR3 is built from 15 residues. Trimming took off 0 bases at V and 6 bases at J, with 15 bases between the two ends. CDR3 DNA sequence: TGTGCCAGCAGTGAAGCGTCAGTGAGTTGGTTCGAGCAGTACTTC. As protein: CASSEASVSWFEQYF.

The CDR3 DNA reads TGTGCCAGCAGTCCCCAGACTAGCGGGGGGAACAATGAGCAGTTCTTC. Translated, it gives CASSPQTSGGNNEQFF. The chain carries TRBV27 and TRBJ2-1; TRBD2 matches 13 bases. CDR1 MNHEY and CDR2 SMNVEV come from the germline V gene (reference sequence). The CDR3 runs 16 residues. The ends lost 5 bases at V and 5 bases at J; junction bases unmatched: 6.

The chain links TRBV5-1 to TRBJ2-1, with unresolved D. V gave up 1 base and J gave up 1 base, with 12 bases separating them. The CDR3 has 16 amino acids. Per germline, CDR1 SGHRS and CDR2 YFSETQ. CDR3 bases: TGCGCCAGCAGCTTGTTTGGGTCCAGTTCCTACAATGAGCAGTTCTTC. It is translated as CASSLFGSSSYNEQFF.

This chain uses TRBV2 with TRBJ2-4; D call uncertain. The germline gives CDR1 SNHLY, CDR2 FYNNEI. V dropped 6 bases and J dropped 9 bases, with 21 bases sitting between them. The CDR3 loop spans 15 amino acids. CDR3 in DNA: TGTGCCAGCAGGGTCAGTATAGTGGATGATAGCATTCAGTACTTC. Encoded protein: CASRVSIVDDSIQYF.

The CDR3 nucleotides are TGTGCCAGCAGCTTGGGGCAGGACGGGACCCAGTACTTC. This codes for CASSLGQDGTQYF. The J gene is TRBJ2-5, the V gene TRBV7-9, with D possibly being TRBD1 (5 bases). The V gene lost 3 bases and the J gene lost 7 bases, with 12 bases spanning the gap. The CDR3 spans 13 residues. From germline, CDR1 is SEHNR and CDR2 FQNEAQ (reference sequence).

This clone occurred once. The chain uses TRBV29-1 and TRBJ1-1; possible D gene TRBD1, 5 bases. The CDR3 is made up of 11 amino acids. Germline CDR1 is SQVTM and CDR2 is ANQGSEA. Deletions cut 8 bases from V and 4 bases from J, with 11 bases between. In DNA form, the CDR3 reads TGCAGCATATGGGGGGGCACTGAAGCTTTCTTT. Translating gives CSIWGGTEAFF. Using reference TRBV29-1 and TRBJ1-1 for the parts outside the CDR3, the full variable domain is SAVISQKPSRDICQRGTSLTIQCQVDSQVTMMFWYRQQPGQSLTLIATANQGSEATYESGFVIDKFPISRPNLTFSTLTVSNMSPEDSSIYLCSIWGGTEAFFGQGTRLTVV.

The CDR3 here is CASSLVIGTENTGELFF. CDR3 DNA: TGTGCCAGCAGCTTAGTTATAGGGACCGAGAACACCGGGGAGCTGTTTTTT. The chain links TRBV7-6 to TRBJ2-2; either TRBD1 or TRBD2 may supply D (5 bases each). V was cut by 1 base and J by 1 base, with 13 bases left in between. CDR3 length equals 17 residues. Germline lookup yields CDR1 SGHVS and CDR2 FNYEAQ. Looking up the rest from reference TRBV7-6 and TRBJ2-2 gives the full variable domain: GAGVSQSPRYKVTKRGQDVALRCDPISGHVSLYWYRQALGQGPEFLTYFNYEAQQDKSGLPNDRFSAERPEGSISTLTIQRTEQRDSAMYRCASSLVIGTENTGELFFGEGSRLTVL.

This chain connects TRBV28 to TRBJ2-1; no clear D gene. Germline values: CDR1 MDHEN, CDR2 SYDVKM. This CDR3 spans 11 amino acids. Trimming removed 1 base at V and 5 bases at J, with 0 bases between. CDR3 nucleotides: TGTGCCAGCAGTTTATACAATGAGCAGTTCTTC. It is translated as CASSLYNEQFF.

The chain is built from TRBV4-3 and TRBJ1-1; no clear D. The CDR3 sequence is 15 residues long. V shed 4 bases and J shed 3 bases, with 15 bases lying between them. Germline CDR1 and CDR2: LGHNA and YSLEER. The CDR3 is CASSLGIPGDTEAFF. The CDR3 DNA sequence: TGCGCCAGCAGCCTAGGGATTCCCGGGGACACTGAAGCTTTCTTT.

The chain uses TRBV7-9 and TRBJ2-1; tentative D call: TRBD2 (7 bases). CDR3 size: 18 residues. V lost 3 bases to trimming and J lost 8 bases, with 26 bases between them. CDR1 and CDR2 (germline): SEHNR, FQNEAQ (reference sequence). The CDR3 reads CASSFPIRGAQLFDEQFF. The CDR3 DNA sequence: TGTGCCAGCAGCTTCCCCATCCGGGGGGCCCAACTTTTCGATGAGCAGTTCTTC.

V usage is TRBV7-9 and J usage is TRBJ2-7, with D perhaps TRBD1 (7 bases). Germline V gene sequence: CDR1 SEHNR, CDR2 FQNEAQ (reference sequence). The V gene lost 5 bases and the J gene lost 3 bases, with 20 bases spanning the gap. The CDR3 contains 16 residues. The CDR3 sequence is CASSASEGGGGYEQYF. In DNA, the CDR3 is TGTGCCAGCAGCGCATCCGAAGGAGGGGGCGGCTACGAGCAGTACTTC.

In this sample, this clone turned up once. This rearrangement joins TRBV10-3 to TRBJ2-7; 8 nucleotides match TRBD1. The trim removed 4 bases at V and 2 bases at J, leaving 7 bases unmatched. The CDR3 totals 15 residues. Germline CDR1 is ENHRY and CDR2 is SYGVKD. The CDR3 region is CAISAGGTRAYEQYF. For the CDR3, the DNA is TGTGCCATCAGTGCAGGGGGCACGCGGGCCTACGAGCAGTACTTC.

The genes are TRBV6-5 and TRBJ2-7; TRBD2 matches at 13 bases. Trimming cost V 6 bases and J 6 bases; bases outside gene matches: 8. Germline V gene data show CDR1 as MNHEY and CDR2 as SVGAGI. This CDR3 contains 15 residues. CDR3 nucleotides: TGTGCCAGCAGAGAGAGACTAGCGGGGGGATTCGAGCAGTACTTC. This sequence encodes CASRERLAGGFEQYF.

The rearrangement joins TRBV19 to TRBJ1-4; TRBD1 aligns across 10 bases. This CDR3 has 17 residues. V lost 5 bases and J lost 3; bases outside the gene matches: 9. The germline V gene encodes CDR1 LNHDA and CDR2 SQIVND (reference sequence). The CDR3 is CASSPRDRGMANEKLFF. CDR3 coding DNA: TGTGCCAGTAGTCCCCGGGACAGGGGCATGGCTAATGAAAAACTGTTTTTT.

The CDR3 protein is CASSRGDYTGELFF. The CDR3 DNA sequence: TGCGCCAGCAGCCGGGGCGACTACACCGGGGAGCTGTTTTTT. V and J are TRBV5-1 and TRBJ2-2, with D possibly called TRBD1 or TRBD2 (5 bases each). The V gene lost 4 bases and the J gene lost 3 bases, with 10 bases spanning the gap. This CDR3 is built from 14 residues. From germline, CDR1 is SGHRS and CDR2 YFSETQ.

This chain connects TRBV11-2 to TRBJ2-1; 8 bases are shared with TRBD1. Germline loops: CDR1 SGHAT, CDR2 FQNNGV. CDR3 length equals 16 residues. Unmatched junction bases numbered 5, after V lost 0 bases and J lost 4 bases. The chain's CDR3 is CASSLDRGRGYNEQFF. The CDR3, as DNA: TGTGCCAGCAGCTTAGACAGGGGGCGCGGATACAATGAGCAGTTCTTC.

CDR3 DNA sequence: TGTGCCAGCAGTCCAAAGAGGTTGTGGGACAGAAAAAAACTGTTTTTT. Amino acids: CASSPKRLWDRKKLFF. V gene TRBV21-1 combines with J gene TRBJ1-4; the table's D call, TRBD1, was not checked against the DNA. TRBV21-1 is a pseudogene. The CDR3 loop spans 16 amino acids.

V usage is TRBV7-2 and J usage is TRBJ2-5; 11 bases agree with TRBD1. The CDR3 loop spans 16 amino acids. The germline CDR1 and CDR2 sequences are SGHTA and FQGNSA. V trimming: 1 base; J trimming: 6 bases; junction bases outside the gene matches: 7. The CDR3 loop is CASSLEGTGGGKTQYF. DNA of the CDR3: TGTGCCAGCAGCTTAGAAGGGACAGGGGGTGGGAAGACCCAGTACTTC.

V is TRBV2 and J is TRBJ2-3; 8 positions agree with TRBD2. Germline trimming cut 5 bases from V and 0 bases from J; bases unmatched to any gene: 10. CDR3 length: 17 residues. CDR1 and CDR2 (germline): SNHLY, FYNNEI. The CDR3 sequence is CASSSGRGALSTDTQYF. Written as DNA, the CDR3 is TGTGCCAGCAGTTCCGGGCGGGGGGCCCTAAGCACAGATACGCAGTATTTT.

V usage is TRBV2 and J usage is TRBJ1-2; D is perhaps TRBD1 (6 bases). This CDR3 comprises 15 residues. With 3 bases removed from V and 7 bases from J, the gap between germline ends came to 18 bases. Germline V gene lookup returns CDR1 SNHLY and CDR2 FYNNEI. The CDR3 is CASSDRDTLVGGYTF. CDR3 bases: TGTGCCAGCAGTGACCGGGACACACTAGTAGGTGGCTACACCTTC.

The genes are TRBV6-5 and TRBJ2-2; perhaps TRBD2 as D (5 bases). Trimming removed 7 bases at V and 4 bases at J, with 13 bases between. Per the germline V gene, CDR1 is MNHEY and CDR2 is SVGAGI. The CDR3 spans 14 residues. The DNA of the CDR3 is TGTGCCAGCAATTTTAACCGGGGCACCGGGGAGCTGTTTTTT. Translation gives CASNFNRGTGELFF.